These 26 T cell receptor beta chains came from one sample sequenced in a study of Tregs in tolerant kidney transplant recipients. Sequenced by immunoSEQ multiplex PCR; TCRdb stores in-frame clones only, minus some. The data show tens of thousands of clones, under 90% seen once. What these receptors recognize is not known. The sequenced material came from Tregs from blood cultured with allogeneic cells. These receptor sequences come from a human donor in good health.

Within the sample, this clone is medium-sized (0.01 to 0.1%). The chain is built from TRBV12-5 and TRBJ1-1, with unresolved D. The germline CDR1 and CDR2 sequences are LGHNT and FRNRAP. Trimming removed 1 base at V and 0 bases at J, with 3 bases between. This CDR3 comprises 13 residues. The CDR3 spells CASGLDLNTEAFF. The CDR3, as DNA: TGTGCTAGTGGTTTGGACTTGAACACTGAAGCTTTCTTT. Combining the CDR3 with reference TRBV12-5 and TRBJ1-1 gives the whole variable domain DARVTQTPRHKVTEMGQEVTMRCQPILGHNTVFWYRQTMMQGLELLAYFRNRAPLDDSGMPKDRFSAEMPDATLATLKIQPSEPRDSAVYFCASGLDLNTEAFFGQGTRLTVV.

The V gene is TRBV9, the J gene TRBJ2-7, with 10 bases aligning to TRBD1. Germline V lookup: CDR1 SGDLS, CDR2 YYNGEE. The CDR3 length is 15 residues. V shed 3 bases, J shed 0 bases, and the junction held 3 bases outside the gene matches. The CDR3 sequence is CASSAGQGSSYEQYF. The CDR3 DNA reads TGTGCCAGCAGCGCGGGACAGGGGAGCTCCTACGAGCAGTACTTC.

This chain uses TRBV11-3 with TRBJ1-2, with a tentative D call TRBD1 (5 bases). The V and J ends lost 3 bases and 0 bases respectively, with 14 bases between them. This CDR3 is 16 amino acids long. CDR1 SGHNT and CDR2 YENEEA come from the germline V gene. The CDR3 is CASSFEGRASNYGYTF. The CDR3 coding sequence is TGTGCCAGCAGCTTCGAAGGCAGGGCCTCTAACTATGGCTACACCTTC.

This chain's CDR3 is CASMEYAYEQYF. The DNA for the CDR3 is TGTGCCAGCATGGAATATGCCTACGAGCAGTACTTC. The chain uses TRBV6-1 and TRBJ2-7; no clear D gene. V lost 7 bases to trimming and J lost 2 bases, with 9 bases between them. Germline-derived CDR1 and CDR2 are MNHNS and SASEGT. The CDR3 runs to 12 residues.

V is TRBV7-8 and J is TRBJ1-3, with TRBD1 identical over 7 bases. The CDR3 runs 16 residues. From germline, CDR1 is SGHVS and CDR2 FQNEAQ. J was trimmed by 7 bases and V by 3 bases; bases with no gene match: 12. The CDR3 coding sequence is TGTGCCAGCAGCTTCGGACAGGCCGGCATGGGCAACACCATATATTTT. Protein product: CASSFGQAGMGNTIYF.

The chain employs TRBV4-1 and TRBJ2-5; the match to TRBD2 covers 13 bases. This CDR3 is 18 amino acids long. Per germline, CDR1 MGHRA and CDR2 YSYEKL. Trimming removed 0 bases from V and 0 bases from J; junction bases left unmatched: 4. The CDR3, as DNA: TGCGCCAGCAGCCAAGATGAGACTAGCGGGGGGTACCAAGAGACCCAGTACTTC. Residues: CASSQDETSGGYQETQYF.

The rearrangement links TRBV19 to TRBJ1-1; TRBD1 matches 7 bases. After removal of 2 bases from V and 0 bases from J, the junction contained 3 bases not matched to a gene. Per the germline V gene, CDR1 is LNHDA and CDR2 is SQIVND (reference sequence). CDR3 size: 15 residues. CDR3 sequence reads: CASSIRGRMNTEAFF. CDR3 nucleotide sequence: TGTGCCAGTAGTATAAGGGGGCGGATGAACACTGAAGCTTTCTTT.

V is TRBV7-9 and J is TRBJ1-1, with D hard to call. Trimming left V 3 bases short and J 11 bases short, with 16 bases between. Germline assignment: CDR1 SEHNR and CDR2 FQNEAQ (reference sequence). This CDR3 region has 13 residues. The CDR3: CASSLFGTNEAFF. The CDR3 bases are TGTGCCAGCAGCTTGTTCGGCACTAACGAGGCTTTCTTT.

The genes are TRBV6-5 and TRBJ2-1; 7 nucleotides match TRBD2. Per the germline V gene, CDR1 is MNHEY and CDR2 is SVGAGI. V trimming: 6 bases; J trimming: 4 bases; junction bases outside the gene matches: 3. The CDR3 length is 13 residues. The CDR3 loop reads CASRASGYNEQFF. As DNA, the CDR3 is TGTGCCAGCAGGGCTAGCGGTTACAATGAGCAGTTCTTC.

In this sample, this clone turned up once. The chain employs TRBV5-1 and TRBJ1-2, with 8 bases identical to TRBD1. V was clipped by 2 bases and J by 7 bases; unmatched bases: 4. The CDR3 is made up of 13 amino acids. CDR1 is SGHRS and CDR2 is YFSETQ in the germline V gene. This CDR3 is CASSFGQGSGYTF. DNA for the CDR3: TGCGCCAGCAGCTTCGGACAGGGAAGTGGCTACACCTTC.

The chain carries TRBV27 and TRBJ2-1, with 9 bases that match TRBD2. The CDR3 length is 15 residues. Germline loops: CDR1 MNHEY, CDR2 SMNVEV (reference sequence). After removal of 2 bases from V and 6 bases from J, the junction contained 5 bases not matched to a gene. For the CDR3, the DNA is TGTGCCAGCAGTTTAGCGGGAGGGCCCCGCAATGAGCAGTTCTTC. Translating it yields CASSLAGGPRNEQFF.

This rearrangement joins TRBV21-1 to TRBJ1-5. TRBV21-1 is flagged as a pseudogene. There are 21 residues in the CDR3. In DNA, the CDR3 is TGTGCCAGCAGCAAAGTCCGGGACCGAAGGGAGCCCCACCATAGCAATCAGCCCCAGCATTTT. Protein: CASSKVRDRREPHHSNQPQHF.

This CDR3 is CASSYDRAVYEQYF. The DNA for the CDR3 is TGTGCCAGCAGTTACGACAGGGCCGTCTACGAGCAGTACTTC. This chain uses TRBV6-5 with TRBJ2-7, with 7 bases fitting TRBD1. With V trimmed by 2 bases and J by 3 bases, 4 bases remained unmatched. The V gene's germline CDR1 is MNHEY and CDR2 SVGAGI. This CDR3 comprises 14 residues.

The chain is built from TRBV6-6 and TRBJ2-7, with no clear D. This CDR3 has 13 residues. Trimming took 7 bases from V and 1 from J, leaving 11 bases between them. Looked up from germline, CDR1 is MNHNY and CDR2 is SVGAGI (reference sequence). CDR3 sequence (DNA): TGTGCCAGCACCAATGGTATTTCCTACGAGCAGTACTTC. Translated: CASTNGISYEQYF.

CDR3 bases: TGTGCCAGCAGCGTAGGAGGGGGGCAAAGAGAGACCCAGTACTTC. Amino acids: CASSVGGGQRETQYF. The chain employs TRBV9 and TRBJ2-5; D may be TRBD1 or TRBD2 (6 bases each). Germline V gives CDR1 SGDLS, CDR2 YYNGEE. Deletions cut 0 bases from V and 4 bases from J, with 13 bases between. This CDR3 contains 15 residues.

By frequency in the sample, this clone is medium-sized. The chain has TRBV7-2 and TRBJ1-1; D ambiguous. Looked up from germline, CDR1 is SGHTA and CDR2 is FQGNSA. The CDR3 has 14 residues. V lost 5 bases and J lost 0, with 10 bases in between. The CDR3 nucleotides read TGTGCCAGCAGCCCGGGTGGCATGAACACTGAAGCTTTCTTT. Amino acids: CASSPGGMNTEAFF. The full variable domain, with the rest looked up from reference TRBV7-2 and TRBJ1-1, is GAGVSQSPSNKVTEKGKDVELRCDPISGHTALYWYRQSLGQGLEFLIYFQGNSAPDKSGLPSDRFSAERTGGSVSTLTIQRTQQEDSAVYLCASSPGGMNTEAFFGQGTRLTVV.

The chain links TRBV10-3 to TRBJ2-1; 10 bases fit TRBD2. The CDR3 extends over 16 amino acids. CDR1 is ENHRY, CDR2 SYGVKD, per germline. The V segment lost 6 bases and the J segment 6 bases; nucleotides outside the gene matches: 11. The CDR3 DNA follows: TGTGCCATCAGGAGACCAGGGACTAGCGAGATCAATGAGCAGTTCTTC. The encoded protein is CAIRRPGTSEINEQFF.

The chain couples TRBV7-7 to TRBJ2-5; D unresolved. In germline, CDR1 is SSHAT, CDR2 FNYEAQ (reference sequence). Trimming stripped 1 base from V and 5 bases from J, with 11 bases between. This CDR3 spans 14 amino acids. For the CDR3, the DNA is TGTGCCAGCAGCTTAGGGGGAAAGAAGGAGACCCAGTACTTC. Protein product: CASSLGGKKETQYF.

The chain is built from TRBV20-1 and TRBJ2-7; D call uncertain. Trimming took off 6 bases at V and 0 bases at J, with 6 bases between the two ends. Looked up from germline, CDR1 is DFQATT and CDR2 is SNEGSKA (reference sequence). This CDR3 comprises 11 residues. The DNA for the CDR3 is TGCAGTGCCTTAAGCTCCTACGAGCAGTACTTC. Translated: CSALSSYEQYF.

The CDR3, as DNA: TGTGCCAGCGTCCGGACGTGGGGTCACTATGGCTACACCTTC. Its protein is CASVRTWGHYGYTF. The chain combines TRBV6-1 with TRBJ1-2; no clear D. The CDR3 runs to 14 residues. V dropped 8 bases and J dropped 3 bases, with 16 bases sitting between them. Per germline, CDR1 MNHNS and CDR2 SASEGT.

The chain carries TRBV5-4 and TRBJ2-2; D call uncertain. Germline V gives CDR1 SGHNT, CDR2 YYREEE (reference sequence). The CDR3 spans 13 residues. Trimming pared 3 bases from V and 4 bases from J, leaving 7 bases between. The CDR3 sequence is CASSSLGTGELFF. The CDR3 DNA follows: TGTGCCAGCAGCTCACTGGGCACCGGGGAGCTGTTTTTT.

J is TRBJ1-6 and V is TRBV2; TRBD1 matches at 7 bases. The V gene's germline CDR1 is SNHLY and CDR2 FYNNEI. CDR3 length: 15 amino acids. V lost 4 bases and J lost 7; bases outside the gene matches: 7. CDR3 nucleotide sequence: TGTGCCAGCAGTGCAGACAGGGTGTTCAATTCACCCCTCCACTTT. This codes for CASSADRVFNSPLHF.

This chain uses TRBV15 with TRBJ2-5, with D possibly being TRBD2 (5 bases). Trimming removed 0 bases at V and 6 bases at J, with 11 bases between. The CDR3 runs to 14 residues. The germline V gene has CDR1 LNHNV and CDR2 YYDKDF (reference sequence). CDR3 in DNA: TGTGCCACCAGCAGAGATAGGACTGGAAAGACCCAGTACTTC. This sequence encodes CATSRDRTGKTQYF.

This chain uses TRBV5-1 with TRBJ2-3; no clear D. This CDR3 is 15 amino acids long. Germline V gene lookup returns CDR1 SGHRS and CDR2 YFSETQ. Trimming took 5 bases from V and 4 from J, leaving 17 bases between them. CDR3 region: CASRQQSGHSDTQYF. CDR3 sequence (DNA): TGCGCCAGCAGGCAACAGTCTGGGCATTCAGATACGCAGTATTTT.

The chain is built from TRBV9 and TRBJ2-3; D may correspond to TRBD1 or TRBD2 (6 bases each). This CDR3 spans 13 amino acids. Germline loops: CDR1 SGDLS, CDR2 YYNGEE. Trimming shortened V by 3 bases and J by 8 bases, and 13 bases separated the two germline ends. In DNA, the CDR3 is TGTGCCAGCAGCGCCCAAACGGGGGCTACGCAGTATTTT. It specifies CASSAQTGATQYF.

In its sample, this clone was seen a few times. The CDR3 DNA follows: TGTGCCAGCAGCTTATCCGGACAGAACTACGGTGGGCAGTACTTC. Its translation is CASSLSGQNYGGQYF. V and J are TRBV7-9 and TRBJ2-7; tentatively, D is TRBD1 (6 bases). The CDR3 sequence is 15 residues long. Trimming left V 2 bases short and J 9 bases short, with 20 bases between. Germline CDR1 and CDR2: SEHNR and FQNEAQ (reference sequence).